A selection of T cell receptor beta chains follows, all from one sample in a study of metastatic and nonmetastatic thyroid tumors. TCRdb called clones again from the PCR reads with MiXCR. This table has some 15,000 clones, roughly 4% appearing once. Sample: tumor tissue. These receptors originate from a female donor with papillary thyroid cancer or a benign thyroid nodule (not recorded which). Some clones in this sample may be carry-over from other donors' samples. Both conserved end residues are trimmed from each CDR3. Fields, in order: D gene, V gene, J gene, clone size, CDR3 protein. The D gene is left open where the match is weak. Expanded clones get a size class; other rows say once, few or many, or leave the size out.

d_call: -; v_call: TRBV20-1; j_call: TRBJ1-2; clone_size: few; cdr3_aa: SARDPYGYT
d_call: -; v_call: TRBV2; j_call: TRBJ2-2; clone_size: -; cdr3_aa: ASSYNTGELF
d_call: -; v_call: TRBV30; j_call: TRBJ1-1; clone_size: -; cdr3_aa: AWSANKGTEAF
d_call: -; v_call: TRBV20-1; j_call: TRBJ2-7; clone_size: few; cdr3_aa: SARDRDGNYEQY
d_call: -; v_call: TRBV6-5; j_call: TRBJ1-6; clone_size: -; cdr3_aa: ASSYSWGADSPLH
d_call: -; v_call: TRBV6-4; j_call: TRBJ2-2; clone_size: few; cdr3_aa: ASSDSQDTGELF
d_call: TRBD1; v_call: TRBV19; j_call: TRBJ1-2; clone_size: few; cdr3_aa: ATRAGGYGYT
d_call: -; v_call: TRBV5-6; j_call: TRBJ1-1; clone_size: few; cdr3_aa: ASSWQGAFAMNTEAF
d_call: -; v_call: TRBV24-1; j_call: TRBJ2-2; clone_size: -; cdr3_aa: ATEETNTGELF
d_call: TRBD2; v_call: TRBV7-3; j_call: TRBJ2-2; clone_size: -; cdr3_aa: ASSLRGGANTGELF
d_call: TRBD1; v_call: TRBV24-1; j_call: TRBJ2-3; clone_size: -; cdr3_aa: ATSDSADRGGTDTQY
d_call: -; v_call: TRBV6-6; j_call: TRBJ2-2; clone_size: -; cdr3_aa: ASSYSSPVNTGELF
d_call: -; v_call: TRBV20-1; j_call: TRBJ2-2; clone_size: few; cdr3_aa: SARDDYTGELF
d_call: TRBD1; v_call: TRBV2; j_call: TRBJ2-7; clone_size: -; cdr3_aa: ASLGQGADQY
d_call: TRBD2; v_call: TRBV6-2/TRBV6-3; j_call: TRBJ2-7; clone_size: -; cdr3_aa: ASSYTSADPTYEQY
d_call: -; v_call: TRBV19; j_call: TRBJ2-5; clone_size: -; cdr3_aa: ASSADIQETQY
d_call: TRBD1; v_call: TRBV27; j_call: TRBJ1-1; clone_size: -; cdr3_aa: ASSLRTGSRYTEAF
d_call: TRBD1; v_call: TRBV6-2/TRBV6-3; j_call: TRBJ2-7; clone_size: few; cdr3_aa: ASSPPGQGFYEQY
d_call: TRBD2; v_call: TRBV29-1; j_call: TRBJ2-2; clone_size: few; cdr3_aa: SVTLAGESTNTGELF
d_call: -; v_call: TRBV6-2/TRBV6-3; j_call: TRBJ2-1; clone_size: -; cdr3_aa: ASSRPIRGCTGEQF
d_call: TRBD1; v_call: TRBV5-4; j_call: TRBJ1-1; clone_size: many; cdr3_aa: ASREGAPRGTEAF
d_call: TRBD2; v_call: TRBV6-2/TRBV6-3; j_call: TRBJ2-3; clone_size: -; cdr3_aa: ASGQLAGSTDTQY
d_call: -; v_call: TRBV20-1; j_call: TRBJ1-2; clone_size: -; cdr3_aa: SAISRIQGTYGYT
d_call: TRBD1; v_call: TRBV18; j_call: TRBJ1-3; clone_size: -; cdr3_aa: ASSGGQSSGNTIY
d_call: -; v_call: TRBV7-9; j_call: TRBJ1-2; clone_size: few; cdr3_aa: ASSFRDDYGYT
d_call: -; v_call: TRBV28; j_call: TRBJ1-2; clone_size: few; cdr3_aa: ASSLLGSEVYGYT
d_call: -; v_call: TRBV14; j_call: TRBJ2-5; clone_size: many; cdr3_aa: ASSQRYRAEVQETQY
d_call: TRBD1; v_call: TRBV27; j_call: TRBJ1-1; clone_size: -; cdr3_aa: ASSVGQGAGTEAF
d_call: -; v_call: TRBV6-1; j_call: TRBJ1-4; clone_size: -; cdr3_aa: ASSEPGPEKLF
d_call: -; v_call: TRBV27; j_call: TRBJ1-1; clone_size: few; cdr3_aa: ASSWGTEAF